What follows describes a single T cell receptor (beta chain). This clone was found a few times. What antigen it recognizes has not been identified. There are no base qualities to consult, and no much larger clone falls within one base. Including the terminal cysteine and phenylalanine, the CDR3 comprises 16 residues. Only the CDR3 DNA stays, 48 bases, in frame from base 1. V is pruned by 2 bases and J by 5 bases, leaving 9 bases of the junction without a gene match. The germline V gene gives CDR1 as SGHDN and CDR2 as FVKESK. What the time point label conveys for this sample: less than five weeks on oral tofacitinib. Reading the label with the study, this specimen's treatment or condition is: oral pan-JAK inhibitor, 5-10 mg twice daily. Peripheral blood and lesional scalp punch biopsies were obtained from patients with alopecia areata. After PBMCs were isolated by density centrifugation and stained for CD3, CD4 and CD8, a FACSAria was used to sort CD4+ and CD8+ T cells.

Libraries were built with the immunoSEQ multiplex PCR assay. RNA was extracted from all samples and reverse transcribed into cDNA as template for TCR sequencing. First-strand cDNA was synthesized using SuperScript III with a 2:1 mix of oligo-dT and random hexamers. A synthetic immune receptor repertoire was used to measure amplification bias, and any remaining bias was corrected computationally. Per the original workflow: After raw reads were preprocessed to remove errors, the CDR3 was defined following IMGT conventions as running from the conserved cysteine to phenylalanine. To get clonality, Shannon entropy was normalized by log2 of the number of productive unique TCRs and the result was subtracted from 1. CD4 or CD8 identity of scalp clones was inferred by cross-referencing scalp TCRbeta sequences with sorted blood CD4 and CD8 repertoires. Here the immuneACCESS table is served through TCRdb, limited to in-frame sequences with V and J called. Missing clones are a known gap in these copies; in checked studies unresolved V genes cover under half, and the rest lacks a known reason. V and J calls and clone size follow that table, whereas D and trimming were derived from the DNA. In all, the sample holds approximately 210,000 clones, and 50% to 60% of those were seen once. In total, the top ten clones hold 3% to 4% of the sample.

This specimen comes from a study of CD8+ T cells in alopecia areata (dated by TCRdb to 2016 to 2018). General notes on the study: The treated patients took part in an open-label pilot trial in which moderate-to-severe alopecia areata was treated with oral tofacitinib at 5 to 10 mg twice daily. Tofacitinib was administered for 6 to 18 months, and 6 months of follow-up off drug were then conducted to assess delayed response and recurrence. Disease severity in treated patients was measured with the SALT score, which quantifies the percentage of affected scalp surface area. In both human patients and the C3H/HeJ mouse model, the study applied high-throughput TCRbeta sequencing to look at T cell clonal expansion in alopecia areata. In humans, TCRbeta sequencing was performed on scalp tissue and on sorted CD4+ and CD8+ peripheral blood T cells from healthy controls and from patients with patchy or totalis/universalis alopecia areata. Biopsies were taken from tofacitinib-treated patients at baseline and again at 4 and 24 weeks into treatment, and several of those patients also had a later scalp biopsy. Clonality in the scalp was compared among normal scalp (n=4), patchy alopecia areata scalp (n=8), and alopecia totalis/universalis scalp (n=8). RNA came from the PAXgene miRNA kit for fixed scalp, the miRNeasy kit for PBMCs, and the RNeasy kit for mouse skin. TCRbeta CDR3 regions were amplified by immunoSEQ multiplex PCR with 35 Vbeta forward and 13 Jbeta reverse primers.

What the study reported, not specific to this receptor: Many expanded lesional clones persisted in scalp and blood during tofacitinib treatment, which may partly explain relapse after stopping treatment. The treated cohort was small, with a single nonresponder, so links between baseline CD8+ expansion and response need larger studies. Higher clonality and more expanded CD8+ clones were observed in lesional scalp than in normal scalp, particularly in alopecia totalis/universalis, a finding suggestive of antigenic drive. Scalp TCR repertoire analysis is complicated because resident alphabeta T cells in normal human skin are also sequenced, whereas mouse skin is dominated by gammadelta T cells. Shared TCR sequences between patients were less evident than in mice, which may be partly attributable to HLA diversity in the patient population. Tofacitinib significantly decreased scalp clonality and the number of expanded CD8+ clones among the top 100 scalp clones.

The sequencing here drew on CD4+ T cells sorted from blood, taken at week 4, from a patient treated with tofacitinib. This sequence was found in a human donor with alopecia areata. The chain couples TRBV14 to TRBJ2-7, with 10 bases in between that match TRBD1. Here the CDR3 is given as CASSQWDRGWRNEQYF. The DNA sequence is given as TGTGCCAGCAGCCAATGGGACAGGGGTTGGAGAAACGAGCAGTACTTC.